This T cell receptor (beta chain) was observed in a study of cytomegalovirus exposure and HLA in healthy donors. At the level of the study: Earlier, 200 million or so T cells were analyzed, and 90 million to 140 million unique TCR beta sequences were found among them. From HLA-typed donors, an early data release held about 92 million unique TCRs.

This CDR3 is built from 15 residues. Trimming took 3 bases from V and 6 from J; bases not matched to a gene: 7. The V gene's germline CDR1 is MGHRA and CDR2 YSYEKL. Whole-study results and caveats: The only immune exposure information that was available was CMV serostatus.

Comment on this clone: No antigen is known for it.

Primers for the PCR totalled 60 Vbeta and 13 Jbeta. Assay used: immunoSEQ multiplex PCR; TCRdb lists only in-frame clones, some missing. The sample lists 120,000 or so clones; approximately 80% were seen once. V and J are TRBV4-1 and TRBJ1-5; 8 bases align to TRBD1. Input material: PBMCs. This receptor was taken from a man aged 18 to 30 in good health and CMV-seronegative. CDR3 residues: CASSQVDRAPQPQHF. The CDR3 DNA reads as TGCGCCAGCAGCCAGGTGGACAGGGCCCCTCAGCCCCAGCATTTT.